This is a list of T cell receptor beta chains from one sample in a study of graft-versus-host responses after intestinal transplantation. These receptors have no identified antigens. This table comes from immunoSEQ multiplex PCR, and its TCRdb copy is limited to in-frame clones, with some not included. Of 85,000 to 90,000 clones in the sample, 80% to 85% were seen once. Sequencing used unstimulated CD8+ T cells sorted from spleen or lymph node cells, obtained before intestinal transplant. These receptors were obtained from a human donor who received an intestinal transplant. CDR3s include the opening cysteine and the closing phenylalanine or tryptophan. A D gene is named only where the DNA matches it firmly. Some rows have no size entry. The others give once, few or many, or a class for an expanded clone.

clone size: -; D gene: TRBD1; J gene: TRBJ1-1; V gene: TRBV2; CDR3 protein: CASQRTGGMNEAFF; CDR3 DNA: TGTGCCAGCCAGCGGACAGGGGGGATGAATGAAGCTTTCTTT
clone size: -; D gene: -; J gene: TRBJ2-1; V gene: TRBV9; CDR3 protein: CASSGGGVGYNEQFF; CDR3 DNA: TGTGCCAGCAGCGGAGGAGGGGTCGGTTACAATGAGCAGTTCTTC
clone size: -; D gene: TRBD2; J gene: TRBJ2-1; V gene: TRBV4-1; CDR3 protein: CASSHTSGGSYNEQFF; CDR3 DNA: TGCGCCAGCAGCCACACGAGCGGGGGCTCCTACAATGAGCAGTTCTTC
clone size: -; D gene: -; J gene: TRBJ2-7; V gene: TRBV5-6; CDR3 protein: CASSLTNGGPYEQYF; CDR3 DNA: TGTGCCAGCAGCTTGACCAACGGGGGGCCCTACGAGCAGTACTTC
clone size: -; D gene: -; J gene: TRBJ2-3; V gene: TRBV9; CDR3 protein: CASGTDTQYF; CDR3 DNA: TGTGCCAGCGGCACAGATACGCAGTATTTT
clone size: few; D gene: -; J gene: TRBJ2-5; V gene: TRBV5-4; CDR3 protein: CASSLNIGGQETQYF; CDR3 DNA: TGTGCCAGCAGCTTGAATATAGGCGGACAAGAGACCCAGTACTTC
clone size: -; D gene: -; J gene: TRBJ2-7; V gene: TRBV5-6; CDR3 protein: CASSYGGADEQYF; CDR3 DNA: TGTGCCAGCAGCTATGGGGGCGCGGACGAGCAGTACTTC
clone size: -; D gene: TRBD2; J gene: TRBJ2-1; V gene: TRBV28; CDR3 protein: CASSQPGLAVYNEQFF; CDR3 DNA: TGTGCCAGCAGTCAACCTGGACTAGCGGTGTACAATGAGCAGTTCTTC
clone size: -; D gene: -; J gene: TRBJ2-1; V gene: TRBV6-1; CDR3 protein: CASSVAWNEQFF; CDR3 DNA: TGTGCCAGCAGCGTGGCCTGGAATGAGCAGTTCTTC
clone size: -; D gene: TRBD1; J gene: TRBJ2-7; V gene: TRBV5-1; CDR3 protein: CASNPGTGGYEQYF; CDR3 DNA: TGCGCCAGCAACCCCGGGACAGGGGGCTACGAGCAGTACTTC
clone size: -; D gene: -; J gene: TRBJ1-2; V gene: TRBV4-2; CDR3 protein: CASSQAVYGYTF; CDR3 DNA: TGTGCCAGCAGCCAAGCAGTCTATGGCTACACCTTC
clone size: few; D gene: TRBD1; J gene: TRBJ1-2; V gene: TRBV27; CDR3 protein: CASRPGTGTYGYTF; CDR3 DNA: TGTGCCAGCAGGCCCGGGACAGGGACGTATGGCTACACCTTC
clone size: -; D gene: TRBD2; J gene: TRBJ2-1; V gene: TRBV9; CDR3 protein: CASSVGSGGYNEQFF; CDR3 DNA: TGTGCCAGCAGCGTTGGTAGCGGGGGCTACAATGAGCAGTTCTTC
clone size: -; D gene: -; J gene: TRBJ2-7; V gene: TRBV7-2; CDR3 protein: CASSLEWSYEQYF; CDR3 DNA: TGTGCCAGCAGCTTAGAATGGTCCTACGAGCAGTACTTC
clone size: -; D gene: -; J gene: TRBJ1-3; V gene: TRBV23-1; CDR3 protein: CASRGRWVGPTGNTIYF; CDR3 DNA: TGCGCCAGTCGCGGGAGGTGGGTCGGGCCAACGGGAAACACCATATATTTT